The 6 T cell receptor beta chains presented below share a single source sample, sequenced in a study of blood T cell repertoires in COVID-19. The assay was immunoSEQ multiplex PCR, and TCRdb's table has in-frame clones only and misses some. Altogether about 250,000 clones are present, nearly 95% being singletons, with the ten largest covering roughly 0.79%. Sequencing was done on a sample of peripheral blood. The receptors here all came from a young man with COVID-19, enrolled during active disease.

The rearrangement joins TRBV6-5 to TRBJ1-5; a weak D match, TRBD1 (5 bases). V lost 6 bases to trimming and J lost 3 bases, with 15 bases between them. This CDR3 region has 15 residues. Germline loops: CDR1 MNHEY, CDR2 SVGAGI. Here the CDR3 DNA reads TGTGCCAGCAGGCCCGACAGACTCTACAATCAGCCCCAGCATTTT. Protein product: CASRPDRLYNQPQHF.

The table lists this clone with a count of one. The chain uses TRBV7-9 and TRBJ2-6; 7 bases line up with TRBD1. There are 18 residues in the CDR3. CDR1 is SEHNR, CDR2 FQNEAQ, per germline (reference sequence). V was pared by 4 bases and J by 0 bases, with 9 bases of the junction left unmatched. The CDR3 loop is CASSSPGTAGSGANVLTF. The CDR3 DNA follows: TGTGCCAGCAGCTCACCCGGGACAGCCGGCTCTGGGGCCAACGTCCTGACTTTC.

V gene TRBV2 combines with J gene TRBJ1-5, with a weak D call TRBD1 (5 bases). CDR3 length: 19 amino acids. CDR1 and CDR2 (germline): SNHLY, FYNNEI. Trimming removed 5 bases from V and 0 bases from J, with 23 bases in between. The chain's CDR3 is CASSPTQTDSLISNQPQHF. The CDR3 DNA sequence: TGTGCCAGCAGTCCGACTCAAACAGACAGCTTGATTAGCAATCAGCCCCAGCATTTT.

V is TRBV5-6 and J is TRBJ1-4; tentative D call: TRBD1 (5 bases). V shed 0 bases and J shed 10 bases, with 10 bases lying between them. This CDR3 comprises 13 residues. Germline CDR1 is SGHDT and CDR2 is YYEEEE. In DNA form, the CDR3 reads TGTGCCAGCAGCTTGGCAGGGTTAGGAAAACTGTTTTTT. This translates into CASSLAGLGKLFF.

The chain is built from TRBV5-4 and TRBJ2-2; 10 bases fit TRBD2. CDR1 and CDR2 (germline): SGHNT, YYREEE (reference sequence). Germline trimming cut 7 bases from V and 0 bases from J; bases unmatched to any gene: 3. The CDR3 contains 15 residues. CDR3 in DNA: TGTGCCAGCCATACTAGCGGGGCGAACACCGGGGAGCTGTTTTTT. Protein: CASHTSGANTGELFF.

This chain uses TRBV7-9 with TRBJ2-2; 7 nucleotides align to TRBD1. CDR1 and CDR2 from the germline V gene are SEHNR and FQNEAQ (reference sequence). V gave up 6 bases and J gave up 1 base; unmatched junction bases: 11. The CDR3 is 17 amino acids. CDR3 residues: CASREWTGQENTGELFF. CDR3 in DNA: TGTGCCAGCAGAGAATGGACAGGCCAAGAGAACACCGGGGAGCTGTTTTTT.